This T cell receptor beta chain was identified in a study of T cell changes during pregnancy in multiple sclerosis. The V and J ends lost 5 bases and 8 bases respectively, with 13 bases between them. The CDR3 has 13 residues. Germline CDR1 SGHAT, CDR2 FQNNGV. This clone was observed a handful of times. Sequencing was performed with immunoSEQ multiplex PCR; in TCRdb, only in-frame clones are kept and a portion is missing. The sample has some 100,000 clones; almost 95% are singletons. This chain uses TRBV11-2 with TRBJ2-4; possibly TRBD2 for D (5 bases). Specimen: peripheral blood, collected before pregnancy. The clonotype comes from a female donor with multiple sclerosis, enrolled in a pregnancy study. The CDR3 DNA reads as TGTGCCAGCAGCACCCGGACTGGCGACATTCAGTACTTC. This sequence encodes CASSTRTGDIQYF. Full variable domain (missing parts from reference TRBV11-2 and TRBJ2-4): EAGVAQSPRYKIIEKRQSVAFWCNPISGHATLYWYQQILGQGPKLLIQFQNNGVVDDSQLPKDRFSAERLKGVDSTLKIQPAKLEDSAVYLCASSTRTGDIQYFGAGTRLSVL.